Listed below are T cell receptor beta chains from one sample, sequenced in a study of blood T cell repertoires in COVID-19. Clones were sequenced by immunoSEQ multiplex PCR, and TCRdb holds only the in-frame ones, with some missing. The sample yields about 480,000 clones, 70% to 90% seen once. The source material was PBMCs or T cells enriched from blood (not recorded which). These receptor sequences come from a woman aged 40 to 49 who had recovered from COVID-19. CDR3s include the opening cysteine and the closing phenylalanine or tryptophan. The D gene is left open where the match is weak. Expanded clones get a size class; other rows say once, few or many, or leave the size out.

J gene	D gene	clone size	V gene	CDR3 protein	CDR3 DNA
TRBJ2-1	TRBD2	.	TRBV6-5	CASSYSRLAGGNEQFF	TGTGCCAGCAGTTACTCCAGACTAGCGGGAGGCAATGAGCAGTTCTTC
TRBJ1-2	TRBD1	.	TRBV10-3	CAISLPGQDGYTF	TGTGCCATCAGTTTACCGGGACAGGATGGCTACACCTTC
TRBJ1-3	.	.	TRBV5-1	CASSSGSPLSGNTIYF	TGCGCCAGCAGCTCAGGCAGCCCCCTATCTGGAAACACCATATATTTT
TRBJ2-2	.	.	TRBV24-1	CATGSEQNTGELFF	TGTGCCACAGGAAGCGAACAAAACACCGGGGAGCTGTTTTTT
TRBJ2-1	.	.	TRBV5-1	CASTRQDTRYNEQFF	TGCGCCAGCACCCGGCAGGACACTCGGTACAATGAGCAGTTCTTC
TRBJ2-1	TRBD1	.	TRBV6-2/TRBV6-3	CASSYLGQSSYNEQFF	TGTGCCAGCAGTTACCTGGGACAGAGCTCCTACAATGAGCAGTTCTTC
TRBJ2-5	TRBD1	.	TRBV5-1	CASSLGTAKLFGETQYF	TGCGCCAGCAGCTTAGGGACAGCGAAACTGTTTGGGGAGACCCAGTACTTC
TRBJ2-1	.	.	TRBV13	CASSLPGSSYNEQFF	TGTGCCAGCAGCTTACCCGGTAGCTCCTACAATGAGCAGTTCTTC
TRBJ2-7	TRBD2	.	TRBV28	CASSGGQASGSYEQYF	TGTGCCAGCAGTGGGGGCCAGGCTAGCGGGAGTTACGAGCAGTACTTC
TRBJ2-7	.	.	TRBV18	CASSPSGTDYEQYF	TGTGCCAGCTCACCATCCGGGACTGACTACGAGCAGTACTTC
TRBJ2-3	.	.	TRBV24-1	CATSDLGRGALDTQYF	TGTGCCACCAGTGATTTGGGCCGGGGGGCTCTGGATACGCAGTATTTT
TRBJ2-2	TRBD1	.	TRBV5-1	CASRGQGENTGELFF	TGCGCCAGCAGGGGACAGGGGGAGAACACCGGGGAGCTGTTTTTT
TRBJ1-3	.	.	TRBV18	CASSPSSGNTIYF	TGTGCCAGCTCCCCCAGTTCTGGAAACACCATATATTTT
TRBJ2-1	TRBD2	.	TRBV2	CASNGLAGAYNEQFF	TGTGCCAGCAATGGACTAGCGGGAGCCTACAATGAGCAGTTCTTC
TRBJ2-1	.	.	TRBV5-6	CASSPTDNEQFF	TGTGCCAGCAGCCCGACAGATAATGAGCAGTTCTTC
TRBJ2-1	.	.	TRBV6-5	CASSRGPYNEQFF	TGTGCCAGCAGTAGGGGCCCCTACAATGAGCAGTTCTTC
TRBJ2-1	.	.	TRBV21-1	CASSKVASGRYYNEQFF	TGTGCCAGCAGCAAAGTGGCTAGCGGGAGGTACTACAATGAGCAGTTCTTC
TRBJ2-5	TRBD1	.	TRBV10-2	CASSLADRGYLETQYF	TGCGCCAGCAGCCTCGCGGACAGGGGGTATTTGGAGACCCAGTACTTC
TRBJ1-2	.	.	TRBV7-2	CASNQKPDFYGYTF	TGTGCCAGCAACCAGAAACCGGACTTCTATGGCTACACCTTC
TRBJ1-1	.	.	TRBV5-6	CASSSLQGMNTEAFF	TGTGCCAGCAGCTCGTTGCAGGGGATGAACACTGAAGCTTTCTTT
TRBJ2-7	.	.	TRBV5-1	CASSLDPGNEQYF	TGCGCCAGCAGCTTGGATCCCGGGAACGAGCAGTACTTC
TRBJ1-1	TRBD1	.	TRBV6-5	CASSTTGLGQEAFF	TGTGCCAGCAGTACTACCGGCCTGGGACAGGAAGCTTTCTTT
TRBJ2-7	.	few	TRBV22-1	CPGSALDRVLVEQYF	TGTCCTGGGAGCGCCCTAGACAGGGTATTAGTTGAGCAGTACTTC
TRBJ2-7	TRBD1	.	TRBV9	CASSVGDSFRDRQYF	TGTGCCAGCAGCGTGGGGGACAGTTTTAGGGATAGGCAGTACTTC
TRBJ2-3	.	.	TRBV19	CASSRRVLSTDTQYF	TGTGCCAGTAGTCGGCGGGTCCTTAGCACAGATACGCAGTATTTT
TRBJ2-1	.	.	TRBV4-2	CASSQTISEKGDEQFF	TGTGCCAGCAGCCAAACAATTAGCGAAAAGGGGGATGAGCAGTTCTTC
TRBJ1-2	TRBD1	.	TRBV24-1	CATSDGTGYPGYTF	TGTGCCACCAGTGATGGGACAGGGTATCCTGGCTACACCTTC
TRBJ2-5	.	.	TRBV5-1	CASSSTTPGEETQYF	TGCGCCAGCAGCTCCACTACGCCGGGGGAAGAGACCCAGTACTTC
TRBJ2-7	TRBD2	.	TRBV7-9	CASSLGSGSYEQYF	TGTGCCAGCAGCTTAGGTAGCGGGAGTTACGAGCAGTACTTC
TRBJ2-5	TRBD1	.	TRBV2	CASRGTAHGTQYF	TGTGCCAGCAGGGGGACAGCCCATGGGACCCAGTACTTC
TRBJ1-2	.	.	TRBV7-8	CASSDTWSYGYTF	TGTGCCAGCAGCGATACTTGGAGCTATGGCTACACCTTC
TRBJ1-2	.	.	TRBV27	CASSREFPYGYTF	TGTGCCAGCAGCAGGGAATTCCCCTATGGCTACACCTTC
TRBJ1-3	TRBD1	once	TRBV9	CASSVVQGLSGNTIYF	TGTGCCAGCAGCGTAGTACAGGGGTTGTCTGGAAACACCATATATTTT
TRBJ2-7	.	.	TRBV12-5	CASGSGARNYEQYF	TGTGCTAGTGGCTCAGGTGCCAGGAACTACGAGCAGTACTTC
TRBJ1-2	TRBD1	.	TRBV3-1/TRBV3-2	CASSENRGRYGYTF	TGTGCCAGCAGCGAAAACAGGGGACGATATGGCTACACCTTC
TRBJ1-2	.	.	TRBV4-2	CASSPSGDRPNYGYTF	TGTGCCAGCAGCCCATCCGGAGACAGGCCCAACTATGGCTACACCTTC
TRBJ2-7	.	.	TRBV18	CASSPGQSSYEQYF	TGTGCCAGCTCACCGGGGCAGAGCTCCTACGAGCAGTACTTC
TRBJ1-1	.	.	TRBV2	CASSEQGHLNTEAFF	TGTGCCAGCAGTGAACAGGGACACCTGAACACTGAAGCTTTCTTT
TRBJ1-2	TRBD1	.	TRBV9	CASSVGRTGNYGYTF	TGTGCCAGCAGCGTTGGGAGGACAGGGAACTATGGCTACACCTTC
TRBJ2-7	TRBD1	.	TRBV18	CASSPNGQGGEQYF	TGTGCCAGCTCACCAAACGGACAGGGAGGCGAGCAGTACTTC
TRBJ2-3	.	.	TRBV27	CASSSRTSFPPGSTDTQYF	TGTGCCAGCAGTTCAAGAACCTCCTTCCCCCCGGGGAGCACAGATACGCAGTATTTT
TRBJ1-1	TRBD1	.	TRBV19	CASSPPPGGTEAFF	TGTGCCAGTAGTCCCCCGCCAGGGGGCACTGAAGCTTTCTTT
TRBJ1-2	.	.	TRBV18	CASSLEYGYTF	TGTGCCAGCTCACTGGAGTATGGCTACACCTTC
TRBJ1-2	TRBD1	.	TRBV10-2	CASREGQGADYGYTF	TGCGCCAGCAGGGAGGGACAGGGGGCCGACTATGGCTACACCTTC
TRBJ2-7	TRBD1	.	TRBV11-3	CASSPSQGAPGEQYF	TGTGCCAGCAGCCCGTCACAGGGGGCGCCAGGCGAGCAGTACTTC
TRBJ2-1	.	once	TRBV5-4	CASSPSGSSNEQFF	TGTGCCAGCAGCCCGTCCGGGAGTTCCAATGAGCAGTTCTTC
TRBJ2-1	TRBD2	.	TRBV5-6	CASSSLRGTSGSSQFF	TGTGCCAGCAGCTCCCTTCGCGGGACTAGCGGGAGTTCGCAGTTCTTC
TRBJ1-2	.	.	TRBV7-2	CASSTDGSYGYTF	TGTGCCAGCAGCACCGACGGGTCATATGGCTACACCTTC
TRBJ2-2	.	.	TRBV6-5	CASSYRLVPNTGELFF	TGTGCCAGCAGTTATCGTCTAGTGCCTAACACCGGGGAGCTGTTTTTT